The entry that follows covers one T cell receptor beta chain sequence. Assay used: immunoSEQ multiplex PCR; TCRdb lists only in-frame clones, some missing. The data contain hundreds of thousands of clones, roughly 91% of them singletons. The sample is drawn from a study of blood T cell repertoires in COVID-19. On the study more broadly: Nucleic acid was either cDNA or gDNA, and it came from T cells, B-cell-depleted T cells, or PBMCs.

The germline CDR1 and CDR2 sequences are SGHAT and FQNNGV. This CDR3 spans 14 amino acids. V was cut by 5 bases and J by 7 bases, with 18 bases left in between. This sequence was found in a woman between 50 and 59 years old with COVID-19, enrolled during active disease. The sequenced sample consisted of peripheral blood. The V gene is TRBV11-2, the J gene TRBJ2-7; TRBD2 might be the D (7 bases). CDR3 in amino acids: CASSERGGWKEQYF. In nucleotides, the CDR3 is TGTGCCAGCAGCGAGAGGGGGGGTTGGAAAGAGCAGTACTTC.